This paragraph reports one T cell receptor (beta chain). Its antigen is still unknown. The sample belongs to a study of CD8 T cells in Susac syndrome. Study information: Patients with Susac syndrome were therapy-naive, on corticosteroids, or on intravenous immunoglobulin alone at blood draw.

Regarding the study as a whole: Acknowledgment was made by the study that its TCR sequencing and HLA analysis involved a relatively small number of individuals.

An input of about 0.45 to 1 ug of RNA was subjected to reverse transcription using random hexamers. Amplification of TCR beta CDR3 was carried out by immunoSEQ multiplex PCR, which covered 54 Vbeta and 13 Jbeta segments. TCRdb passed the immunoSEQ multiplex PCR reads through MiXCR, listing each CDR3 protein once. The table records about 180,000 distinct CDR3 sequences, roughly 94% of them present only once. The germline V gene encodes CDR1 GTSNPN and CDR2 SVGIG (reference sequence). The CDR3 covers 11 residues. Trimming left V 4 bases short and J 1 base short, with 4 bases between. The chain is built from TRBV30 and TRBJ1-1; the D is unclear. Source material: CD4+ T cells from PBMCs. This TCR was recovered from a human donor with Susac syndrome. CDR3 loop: CAWNRNTEAFF. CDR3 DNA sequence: TGTGCCTGGAACAGGAACACTGAAGCTTTCTTT.